Described below is a single T cell receptor beta chain sequence and its context. The CDR3 runs 15 residues. This entry is derived from a study of cytomegalovirus exposure and HLA in healthy donors. With 60 Vbeta and 13 Jbeta primers, the PCR was carried out. Produced via immunoSEQ multiplex PCR; TCRdb's table is partial and in-frame only. Among 90,000 to 110,000 clones listed, 75% to 90% were seen once. Sequencing used PBMCs. This TCR came from a man under 40 in good health and CMV-seropositive. The chain combines TRBV21-1 with TRBJ1-1; the table's D gene call, TRBD1, was not cross checked with the DNA. TRBV21-1 is classified as a pseudogene. The CDR3 here is CASSSKQGLGTEAFF. The DNA for the CDR3 is TGTGCCAGCAGCAGTAAACAGGGGTTGGGCACTGAAGCTTTCTTT.